A single sample is the source of the 19 T cell receptor beta chains below, sequenced in a study of T cell changes during pregnancy in multiple sclerosis. The assay was immunoSEQ multiplex PCR, and TCRdb's table has in-frame clones only and misses some. The table includes about 35,000 clones, approximately 90% detected once. The material was CD4+ T cells from peripheral blood mononuclear cells, obtained in the third trimester of pregnancy. These receptors came from a female donor in good health, enrolled as a control in a pregnancy study.

The V and J genes are TRBV5-1 and TRBJ1-1; the D is unclear. Trimming shortened V by 4 bases and J by 7 bases, and 8 bases separated the two germline ends. Germline CDR1 and CDR2: SGHRS and YFSETQ. The CDR3 extends over 11 amino acids. The CDR3 DNA reads as TGCGCCAGCAGCCAAGCTAATGAAGCTTTCTTT. Protein product: CASSQANEAFF.

The V and J genes are TRBV5-1 and TRBJ2-3; TRBD2 is a possible D gene (6 bases). CDR1 and CDR2 from the germline V gene are SGHRS and YFSETQ. CDR3 length: 14 amino acids. The V and J ends lost 5 bases and 2 bases respectively, with 12 bases between them. CDR3 protein: CASSFGGITDTQYF. The CDR3, as DNA: TGCGCCAGCAGTTTCGGGGGAATCACAGATACGCAGTATTTT.

In its sample, this clone was seen once. V gene TRBV29-1 combines with J gene TRBJ2-3; 7 bases map to TRBD2. After removal of 2 bases from V and 3 bases from J, the junction contained 5 bases not matched to a gene. The CDR3 totals 14 residues. Germline lookup yields CDR1 SQVTM and CDR2 ANQGSEA. The CDR3 is CSVESSGETDTQYF. Written as DNA, the CDR3 is TGCAGCGTTGAATCAAGCGGGGAAACAGATACGCAGTATTTT.

The rearrangement joins TRBV23-1 to TRBJ1-2, with a tentative D call TRBD1 (6 bases). TRBV23-1 belongs to the ORF category, with a function that is uncertain. There are 15 residues in the CDR3. Trimming removed 8 bases at V and 3 bases at J, with 19 bases between. The CDR3, as DNA: TGCGCCAGCTCCCTTCGGGGGGCTCAATACTATGGCTACACCTTC. Translation: CASSLRGAQYYGYTF.

This rearrangement joins TRBV18 to TRBJ1-4; TRBD1 matches at 7 bases. In germline, CDR1 is KGHSH, CDR2 LQKENI. V lost 3 bases, J lost 4 bases, and 5 bases stayed unmatched. The CDR3 loop spans 15 amino acids. The DNA of the CDR3 is TGTGCCAGCTCACCTCGACAGGGCGTTAATGAAAAACTGTTTTTT. Translating gives CASSPRQGVNEKLFF. Complete variable domain (other parts from reference TRBV18 and TRBJ1-4): NAGVMQNPRHLVRRRGQEARLRCSPMKGHSHVYWYRQLPEEGLKFMVYLQKENIIDESGMPKERFSAEFPKEGPSILRIQQVVRGDSAAYFCASSPRQGVNEKLFFGSGTQLSVL.

The DNA of the CDR3 is TGCAGCGCACTTCGACAGCTACTCCAGTTCTTC. Amino acid sequence: CSALRQLLQFF. This chain uses TRBV29-1 with TRBJ2-1, with a possible D match to TRBD1 (5 bases). V gave up 7 bases and J gave up 13 bases, with 17 bases separating them. The germline gives CDR1 SQVTM, CDR2 ANQGSEA. The CDR3 runs 11 residues.

The chain recombines TRBV5-5 with TRBJ1-2; 11 nucleotides line up with TRBD1. Germline-derived CDR1 and CDR2 are SGHKS and YYEKEE (reference sequence). The CDR3 is 14 amino acids. V lost 5 bases, J lost 6 bases, and 6 bases stayed unmatched. This CDR3 reads CASRRPGQGDGYTF. The CDR3 DNA reads as TGTGCCAGCAGGCGGCCGGGACAGGGGGATGGCTACACCTTC.

The rearrangement joins TRBV4-1 to TRBJ1-6; the D is unclear. V lost 0 bases and J lost 10, with 19 bases in between. The CDR3 runs to 17 residues. Germline loops: CDR1 MGHRA, CDR2 YSYEKL. The CDR3 loop reads CASSQEVTSPRGSPLHF. DNA for the CDR3: TGCGCCAGCAGCCAAGAGGTGACTTCCCCGCGTGGCTCACCCCTCCACTTT.

The chain combines TRBV2 with TRBJ2-1; 10 nucleotides line up with TRBD2. There are 15 residues in the CDR3. Per the germline V gene, CDR1 is SNHLY and CDR2 is FYNNEI. Losses at the gene ends were 6 bases for V and 7 bases for J; bases not matched to a gene: 9. The DNA of the CDR3 is TGTGCCAGCAGCCGGAGACTAGCGGGTAAAAATGAGCAGTTCTTC. Protein sequence: CASSRRLAGKNEQFF.

The chain employs TRBV7-6 and TRBJ1-2, with 11 positions matching TRBD1. Per the germline V gene, CDR1 is SGHVS and CDR2 is FNYEAQ. Losses at the gene ends were 5 bases for V and 2 bases for J; bases not matched to a gene: 10. CDR3 size: 17 residues. The CDR3: CASSEAGQGASNYGYTF. CDR3 nucleotides: TGTGCCAGCAGCGAAGCCGGACAGGGGGCTTCGAACTATGGCTACACCTTC.

A single count supports this clone. The chain is built from TRBV7-9 and TRBJ2-4; D may be TRBD2 (6 bases). This CDR3 spans 19 amino acids. V was trimmed by 0 bases and J by 2 bases, leaving 20 bases between them. Germline loops: CDR1 SEHNR, CDR2 FQNEAQ (reference sequence). CDR3 residues: CASSLAVPRGLGPKNIQYF. DNA for the CDR3: TGTGCCAGCAGCTTAGCGGTCCCCCGGGGACTGGGGCCCAAAAACATTCAGTACTTC. The whole variable domain, remainder taken from reference TRBV7-9 and TRBJ2-4, is DTGVSQNPRHKITKRGQNVTFRCDPISEHNRLYWYRQTLGQGPEFLTYFQNEAQLEKSRLLSDRFSAERPKGSFSTLEIQRTEQGDSAMYLCASSLAVPRGLGPKNIQYFGAGTRLSVL.

The chain employs TRBV5-1 and TRBJ2-3; D is unclear. The germline V gene has CDR1 SGHRS and CDR2 YFSETQ. The CDR3 totals 15 residues. The V gene lost 0 bases and the J gene lost 0 bases, with 8 bases spanning the gap. In DNA, the CDR3 is TGCGCCAGCAGCTTGGGTGTCAGTAGCACAGATACGCAGTATTTT. Residues: CASSLGVSSTDTQYF.

With respect to this clone: The junction does not match germline at one end; this may be a read error. The chain links TRBV4-1 to TRBJ1-2; D unresolved. The CDR3 totals 15 residues. The germline V gene has CDR1 MGHRA and CDR2 YSYEKL. The CDR3 protein is CASSQAEQTNYGYTF. The DNA of the CDR3 is TGCGCCAGCAGCCAAGCAGAACAGACTAATTATGGCTACACCTTC.

The chain recombines TRBV5-4 with TRBJ1-6; possibly TRBD1 for D (5 bases). Germline values: CDR1 SGHNT, CDR2 YYREEE (reference sequence). The CDR3 is made up of 14 amino acids. Trimming stripped 1 base from V and 10 bases from J, with 12 bases between. In DNA, the CDR3 is TGTGCCAGCAGCTTGAAGGGGATTGGGTCACCCCTCCACTTT. Translation gives CASSLKGIGSPLHF.

CDR3 amino acids: CASRPGRSNEKLFF. The DNA for the CDR3 is TGTGCCAGTCGGCCGGGAAGAAGTAATGAAAAACTGTTTTTT. The chain joins TRBV19 to TRBJ1-4; D remains ambiguous. The V gene's germline CDR1 is LNHDA and CDR2 SQIVND (reference sequence). V gave up 8 bases and J gave up 4 bases, with 14 bases separating them. This CDR3 is 14 amino acids long.

The J gene is TRBJ2-7, the V gene TRBV28; 8 bases match TRBD2. The CDR3 contains 13 residues. Trimming cost V 5 bases and J 5 bases; bases outside gene matches: 5. The germline CDR1 and CDR2 sequences are MDHEN and SYDVKM. CDR3 region: CASSPPGLDEQYF. Here the CDR3 DNA reads TGTGCCAGCAGTCCCCCGGGACTAGACGAGCAGTACTTC.

This chain joins TRBV12-5 and TRBJ1-3; D possibly corresponds to TRBD1 (6 bases). This CDR3 region has 15 residues. The V and J ends lost 3 bases and 0 bases respectively, with 9 bases between them. CDR1 is LGHNT, CDR2 FRNRAP, per germline. Here the CDR3 reads CASGLQGGSGNTIYF. The DNA of the CDR3 is TGTGCTAGTGGTTTACAGGGCGGCTCTGGAAACACCATATATTTT.

The gene calls are TRBV7-3 and TRBJ1-2, with 9 bases that match TRBD1. V trimming: 0 bases; J trimming: 8 bases; junction bases outside the gene matches: 7. The CDR3 is 15 residues long. Germline V lookup: CDR1 SGHTA, CDR2 FQGTGA. CDR3 residues: CASSLTGGQGSGYTF. The CDR3 bases are TGTGCCAGCAGCTTAACGGGGGGACAGGGTAGCGGCTACACCTTC.

Here the CDR3 reads CASRQYRGRGETQYF. The CDR3 DNA sequence: TGTGCCAGCAGACAATACAGGGGGCGCGGGGAGACCCAGTACTTC. The V gene is TRBV5-4, the J gene TRBJ2-5, with 9 bases identical to TRBD1. The CDR3 is 15 residues long. Per germline, CDR1 SGHNT and CDR2 YYREEE (reference sequence). The V segment lost 5 bases and the J segment 5 bases; nucleotides outside the gene matches: 10.